This T cell receptor (beta chain) was found in a study of a mutant IDH1 vaccine in newly diagnosed glioma. This clone was recorded once. What it recognizes is unknown. With V trimmed by 4 bases and J by 2 bases, 4 bases remained unmatched. Germline-derived CDR1 and CDR2 are LNHDA and SQIVND (reference sequence). The CDR3 has 15 residues. Data came from immunoSEQ multiplex PCR; TCRdb stores just in-frame clones and leaves some out. The table has 50,000 to 70,000 clones, 70% to 85% seen once. The study's findings and limits: Around 92% of patients showed vaccine-induced immune responses across multiple MHC alleles.

Time point of the sample: week 5, during vaccination. With topical imiquimod, each dose of the vaccine consisted of 300 ug of mutant IDH1 20-mer peptide. Donors harbored newly found WHO grade 3 or 4 IDH1-mutant, ATRX-lost astrocytomas. The V gene is TRBV19, the J gene TRBJ2-7; 11 positions match TRBD2. The sequencing here drew on PBMCs, taken from a glioma patient whose treatment included an IDH1 peptide vaccine. This receptor was taken from a woman aged 18 to 35 with glioma. Some clones in this sample may be carry-over from other donors' samples. CDR3 residues: CASSTLAGGTYEQYF. For the CDR3, the DNA is TGTGCCAGTAGTACATTAGCGGGAGGGACCTACGAGCAGTACTTC. Complete variable domain (other parts from reference TRBV19 and TRBJ2-7): DGGITQSPKYLFRKEGQNVTLSCEQNLNHDAMYWYRQDPGQGLRLIYYSQIVNDFQKGDIAEGYSVSREKKESFPLTVTSAQKNPTAFYLCASSTLAGGTYEQYFGPGTRLTVT.